This TCR beta chain was captured in a study of blood T cell repertoires in COVID-19 (dated by TCRdb to 2019 to 2021). About the full investigation: ImmuneRACE Cohort 3 recovered participants were defined by two consecutive negative NP/OP PCR tests, healthcare professional clearance, or symptom resolution. Samples covering the acute and convalescent phases of COVID-19 were provided by collaborators in the United States, Italy and Spain. The material from the prospective study consisted of cDNA or gDNA derived from T cells, B-cell-depleted T cells, or PBMCs. Deeply sampled blood TCRbeta repertoires from subjects exposed to, actively infected with, or recovered from COVID-19 were included in the dataset. The repertoires were released in a freely available public database intended as a resource for research on the immune response to SARS-CoV-2. The samples were drawn from two sources: the first 160 participants of the ongoing ImmuneRACE study, and 1,000 to 1,500 subjects contributed by 6 global collaborators. The sample metadata nearly always contained a de-identified subject ID, COVID-19 status, age in years and sex. Where available, HLA class I and class II types were obtained from metadata supplied by the sample provider rather than from assay-based typing.

In regard to this clone: This receptor's antigen is unknown. One base away there is no much larger clone; base qualities are not given.

Participants in the prospective study were aged roughly 18 to 100 years, lived in about two dozen United States geographic areas, and enrolled through a virtual design. To assign participants to cohorts, the prospective study relied on clinical history that participants themselves reported in a screening survey and a study questionnaire. Each participant in the prospective study had whole blood, serum and a nasopharyngeal or oropharyngeal swab collected by mobile phlebotomists. Participants in the prospective study had the option to provide additional blood draws and questionnaires over a roughly two-month period. Prospective study blood samples were shipped either frozen or at room temperature before DNA extraction. The germline V gene encodes CDR1 SGHKS and CDR2 YYEKEE (reference sequence). Trimming removed 4 bases from V and 11 bases from J; the gene matches leave 5 bases unexplained. The CDR3 has 11 amino acids, counting the end cysteine and phenylalanine. Kept here is only the CDR3 DNA, which spans 33 bases and is read in frame from base 1.

What the work shows at the level of the full study, not this receptor alone: How much clinical and demographic metadata was included differed by source and by participant, and the metadata was provided uncurated.

TCRbeta CDR3 regions were amplified from genomic DNA using the immunoSEQ Assay, a bias-controlled multiplex PCR. The authors' analysis ran thus. The number of nucleated cells in each sample was estimated by amplification of reference gene primers within the assay. To quantify the absolute abundance of each unique TCRbeta CDR3 rearrangement, sequence reads were collapsed and filtered. For each sample, productive Simpson clonality was calculated as the square root of Simpson's diversity index over productive rearrangements. TCRdb mirrors the immuneACCESS table, restricted to in-frame sequences. Some clones are absent from its copies; in checked studies, under half trace to an unresolved V gene, and the reason for the others is unknown. The DNA gave D and trimming, while V, J and clone size come from that table. A total of some 220,000 clones appear in this sample, less than 90% of them only once. Approximately 3.3% of the sample comes from the top ten.

The sequence was collected from a woman between 50 and 59 years old in a cohort exposed to, infected with or recovered from COVID-19 (not recorded which). Specimen: PBMCs or T cells enriched from blood (not recorded which). The sequence joins TRBV5-5 to TRBJ1-2; TRBD1 fits 7 bases in the junction. The sequenced DNA: TGTGCCAGCAGCATAGGACAGGTTTACACCTTC. This is translated as CASSIGQVYTF.